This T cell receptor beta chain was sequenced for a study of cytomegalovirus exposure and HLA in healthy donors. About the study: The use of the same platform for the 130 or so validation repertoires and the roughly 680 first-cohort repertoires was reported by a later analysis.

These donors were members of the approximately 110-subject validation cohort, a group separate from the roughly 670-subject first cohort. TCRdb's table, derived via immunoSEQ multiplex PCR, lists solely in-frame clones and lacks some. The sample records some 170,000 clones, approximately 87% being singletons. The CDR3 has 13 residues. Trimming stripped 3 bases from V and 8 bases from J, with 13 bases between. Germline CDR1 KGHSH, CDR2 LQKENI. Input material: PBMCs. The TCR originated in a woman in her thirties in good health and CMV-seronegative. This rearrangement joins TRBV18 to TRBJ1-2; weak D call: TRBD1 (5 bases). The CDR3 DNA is TGTGCCAGCTCACCGGCGGGGCGGTACGGCTACACCTTC. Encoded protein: CASSPAGRYGYTF.